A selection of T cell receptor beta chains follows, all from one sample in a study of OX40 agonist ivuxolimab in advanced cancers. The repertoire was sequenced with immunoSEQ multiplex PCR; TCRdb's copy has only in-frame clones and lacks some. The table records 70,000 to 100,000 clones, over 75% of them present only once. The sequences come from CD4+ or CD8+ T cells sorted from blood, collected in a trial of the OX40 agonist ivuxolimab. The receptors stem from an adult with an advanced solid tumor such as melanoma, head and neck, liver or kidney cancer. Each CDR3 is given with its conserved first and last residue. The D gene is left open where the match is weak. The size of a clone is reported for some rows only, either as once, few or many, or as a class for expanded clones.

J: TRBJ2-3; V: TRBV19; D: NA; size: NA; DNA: TGTGCCAGTAGTATCCGTGGAATGATGGATACGCAGTATTTT; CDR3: CASSIRGMMDTQYF
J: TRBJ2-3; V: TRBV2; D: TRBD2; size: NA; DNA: TGTGCCAGCGGACTCCTGAGGGCTAGCGGGCGTCGCACAGATACGCAGTATTTT; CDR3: CASGLLRASGRRTDTQYF
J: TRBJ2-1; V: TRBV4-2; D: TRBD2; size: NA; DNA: TGTGCCAGCAGCCAAGGGAAAGGGACTAGAGGGAATGAGCAGTTCTTC; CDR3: CASSQGKGTRGNEQFF
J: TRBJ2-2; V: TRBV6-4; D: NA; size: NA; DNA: TGTGCCAGCAGTGAGGGGGGAGACACCGGGGAGCTGTTTTTT; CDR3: CASSEGGDTGELFF
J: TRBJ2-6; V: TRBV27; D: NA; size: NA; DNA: TGTGCCAGCAGGACCCTCCAGCGCTCTGGGGCCAACGTCCTGACTTTC; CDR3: CASRTLQRSGANVLTF
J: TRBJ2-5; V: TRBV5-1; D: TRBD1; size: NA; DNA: TGCGCCAGCAGCCGGGACAGGGGTACTGGGGAGACCCAGTACTTC; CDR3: CASSRDRGTGETQYF
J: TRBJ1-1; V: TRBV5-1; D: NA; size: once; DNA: TGCGCCAGCAGCGCACAAACGACGAACACTGAAGCTTTCTTT; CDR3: CASSAQTTNTEAFF
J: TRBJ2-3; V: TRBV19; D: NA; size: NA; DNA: TGTGCCAGTAGTATGGTCCAGGGGACAGATACGCAGTATTTT; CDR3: CASSMVQGTDTQYF
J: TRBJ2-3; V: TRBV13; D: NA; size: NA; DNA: TGTGCCAGCAGCGACCGCTCGGGTTTGGGTTCTACGACAGATACGCAGTATTTT; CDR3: CASSDRSGLGSTTDTQYF
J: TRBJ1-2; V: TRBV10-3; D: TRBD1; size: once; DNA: TGTGCCATCAGTGAGCCCGGACAGGGGAGAGACTATGGCTACACCTTC; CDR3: CAISEPGQGRDYGYTF
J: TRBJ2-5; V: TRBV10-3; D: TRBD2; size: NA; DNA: TGTGCCATCAGTGAGTCCACCGGGACTAGCCAAGAGACCCAGTACTTC; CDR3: CAISESTGTSQETQYF
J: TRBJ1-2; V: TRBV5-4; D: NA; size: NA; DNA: TGTGCCAGCAGCTTAACAGCTAACTATGGCTACACCTTC; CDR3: CASSLTANYGYTF
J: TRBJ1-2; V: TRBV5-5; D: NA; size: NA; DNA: TGTGCCAGCAGTACAGATTTACTCAACTATGGCTACACCTTC; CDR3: CASSTDLLNYGYTF
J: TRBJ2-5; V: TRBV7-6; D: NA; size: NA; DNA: TGTGCCAGCAGGTCGACTGGAGCGGAGACCCAGTACTTC; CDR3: CASRSTGAETQYF
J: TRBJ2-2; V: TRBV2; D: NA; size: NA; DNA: TGTGCCAGCAGTCCAGGGCAGGGGGGCACCGGGGAGCTGTTTTTT; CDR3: CASSPGQGGTGELFF
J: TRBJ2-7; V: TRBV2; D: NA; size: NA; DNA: TGTGCCAGCAGTGAACTCCCCCCGTCTGCTATGGGGTACTTC; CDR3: CASSELPPSAMGYF
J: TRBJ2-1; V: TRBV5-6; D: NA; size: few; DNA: TGTGCCAGCAGCCTAAGGCCCGTTGAGCAGTTCTTC; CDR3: CASSLRPVEQFF
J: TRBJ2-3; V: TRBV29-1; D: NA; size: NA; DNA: TGCAGCGGTACCGGGGCTAGCACAGATACGCAGTATTTT; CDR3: CSGTGASTDTQYF
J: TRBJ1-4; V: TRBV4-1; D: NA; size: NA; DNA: TGCGCCAGCAGCCAAGCGGGACAACTCCTTGGGCCCGCAACTAATGAAAAACTGTTTTTT; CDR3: CASSQAGQLLGPATNEKLFF
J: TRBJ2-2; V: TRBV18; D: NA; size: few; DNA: TGTGCCAGCTCACCAGGGAACGGGAACACCGGGGAGCTGTTTTTT; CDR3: CASSPGNGNTGELFF
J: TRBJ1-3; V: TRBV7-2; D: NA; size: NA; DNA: TGTGCCAGCAGCTTAGGTTTCTATGGAAACACCATATATTTT; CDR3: CASSLGFYGNTIYF
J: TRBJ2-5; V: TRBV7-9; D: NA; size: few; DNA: TGTGCCAGCAGCTTCGGATCAGGAGGGGGAGAGACCCAGTACTTC; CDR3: CASSFGSGGGETQYF
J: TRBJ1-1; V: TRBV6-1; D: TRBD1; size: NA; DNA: TGTGCCAGCAGCACGGGACAGGGGGCGAACACTGAAGCTTTCTTT; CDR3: CASSTGQGANTEAFF
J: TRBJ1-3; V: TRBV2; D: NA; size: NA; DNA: TGTGCCAGCAGCGAGGGCCTCTCTGGAAACACCATATATTTT; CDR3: CASSEGLSGNTIYF
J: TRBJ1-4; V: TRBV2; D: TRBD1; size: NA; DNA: TGTGCCAGCAGCGCCGGGACAGTTAATGAAAAACTGTTTTTT; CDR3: CASSAGTVNEKLFF
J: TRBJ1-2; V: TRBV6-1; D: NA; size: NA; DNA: TGTGCCAGCAGCAAGGACTATAACTATGGCTACACCTTC; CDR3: CASSKDYNYGYTF
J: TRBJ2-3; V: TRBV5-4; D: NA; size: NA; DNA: TGTGCCAGCAGCCCCGGATCCACAGATACGCAGTATTTT; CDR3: CASSPGSTDTQYF
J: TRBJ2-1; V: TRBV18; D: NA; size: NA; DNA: TGTGCCAGCTCACCACCCGCAGGAACTCCCAATGAGCAGTTCTTC; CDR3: CASSPPAGTPNEQFF
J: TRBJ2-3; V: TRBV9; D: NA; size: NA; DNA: TGTGCCAGCAGGCTACTAGCAAAAGATACGCAGTATTTT; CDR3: CASRLLAKDTQYF
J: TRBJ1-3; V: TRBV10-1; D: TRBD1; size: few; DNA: TGCGCCAGCAGCCGGGACAGCTCTGGAAACACCATATATTTT; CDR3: CASSRDSSGNTIYF
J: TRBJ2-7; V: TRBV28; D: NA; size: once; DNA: TGTGCCAGCAGTTCAAGCTCCTACGAGCAGTACTTC; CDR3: CASSSSSYEQYF
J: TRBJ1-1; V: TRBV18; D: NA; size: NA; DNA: TGTGCCAGCTCACCACAGAACACTGAAGCTTTCTTT; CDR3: CASSPQNTEAFF
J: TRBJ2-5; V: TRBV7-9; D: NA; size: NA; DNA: TGTGCCAGCAGCTTACAGGGGCGTTCCGGGACCCAGTACTTC; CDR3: CASSLQGRSGTQYF
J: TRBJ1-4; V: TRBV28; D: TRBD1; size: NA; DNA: TGTGCCAGCCGGGACAGGTTGGAAAAACTGTTTTTT; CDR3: CASRDRLEKLFF
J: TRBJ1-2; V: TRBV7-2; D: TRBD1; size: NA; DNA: TGTGCCAGCAGCGCGGGACAGGGGGAGCCTGGCTACACCTTC; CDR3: CASSAGQGEPGYTF
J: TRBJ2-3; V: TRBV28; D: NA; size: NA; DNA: TGTGCCAGCAGTTTATTCACTAGCAGCACAGATACGCAGTATTTT; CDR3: CASSLFTSSTDTQYF
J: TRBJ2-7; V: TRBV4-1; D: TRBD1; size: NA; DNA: TGCGCCAGCAGCCCCGGGACAGAGGTCTACGAGCAGTACTTC; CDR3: CASSPGTEVYEQYF
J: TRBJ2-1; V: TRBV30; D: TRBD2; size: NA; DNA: TGTGCCTGGAGTGCCGGGACTAGCGGGACAGATGAGCAGTTCTTC; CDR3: CAWSAGTSGTDEQFF
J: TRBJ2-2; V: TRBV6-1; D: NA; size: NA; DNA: TGTGCCAGCAGTGGTTCGGGTCACGGGGAGCTGTTTTTT; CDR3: CASSGSGHGELFF
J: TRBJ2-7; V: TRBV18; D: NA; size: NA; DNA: TGTGCCAGCTCATCGAGGGAGGACGAGCAGTACTTC; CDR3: CASSSREDEQYF
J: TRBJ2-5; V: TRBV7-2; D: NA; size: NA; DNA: TGTGCCAGCAGCTTGTGGGGGAGGGAGACCCAGTACTTC; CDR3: CASSLWGRETQYF
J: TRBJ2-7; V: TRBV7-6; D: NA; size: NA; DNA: TGTGCCAGCAGCGTACTCCTGGCTCGCGAGCAGTACTTC; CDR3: CASSVLLAREQYF
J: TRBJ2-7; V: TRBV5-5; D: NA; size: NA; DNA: TGTGCCAGCAGCTTAGGGTCAGACGGGTGGTACGAGCAGTACTTC; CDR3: CASSLGSDGWYEQYF
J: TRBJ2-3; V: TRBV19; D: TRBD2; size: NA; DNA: TGTGCCAGTAGTACCATAGCGGGAGGGCCCACAGATACGCAGTATTTT; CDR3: CASSTIAGGPTDTQYF
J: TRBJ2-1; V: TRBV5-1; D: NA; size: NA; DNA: TGCGCCAGCAGCTTGGGCCAGGGCCCCATTGCCCATGAGCAGTTCTTC; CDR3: CASSLGQGPIAHEQFF
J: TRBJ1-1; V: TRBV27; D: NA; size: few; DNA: TGTGCCAGCAGTCCGGGGGGGGGCATATTTACTGAAGCTTTCTTT; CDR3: CASSPGGGIFTEAFF
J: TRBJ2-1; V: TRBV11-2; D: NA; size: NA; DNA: TGTGCCAGCAGCTTGGCAGGTAACAATGAGCAGTTCTTC; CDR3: CASSLAGNNEQFF
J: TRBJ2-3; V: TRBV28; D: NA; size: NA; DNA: TGTGCCAGCAGTTTCACAGATACGCAGTATTTT; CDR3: CASSFTDTQYF
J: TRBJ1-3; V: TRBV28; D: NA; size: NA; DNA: TGTGCCAGCAGTGCTCCGGGACAACAATTGAACACCATATATTTT; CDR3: CASSAPGQQLNTIYF
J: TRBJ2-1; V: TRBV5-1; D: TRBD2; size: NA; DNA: TGCGCCAGCAGCTTGGGGTCTAGCGGGAGCGGCAATGAGCAGTTCTTC; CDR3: CASSLGSSGSGNEQFF
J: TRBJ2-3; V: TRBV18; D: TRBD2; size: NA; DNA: TGTGCCAGCTCCCCGGCGACTAGCGGAGATACGCAGTATTTT; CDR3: CASSPATSGDTQYF
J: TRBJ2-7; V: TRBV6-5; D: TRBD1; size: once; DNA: TGTGCCAGCAGTAACAGGGGATACGAGCAGTACTTC; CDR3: CASSNRGYEQYF
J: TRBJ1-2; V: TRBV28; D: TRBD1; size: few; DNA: TGTGCCAGCAGTATACAGGGGGTCGGCTACACCTTC; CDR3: CASSIQGVGYTF
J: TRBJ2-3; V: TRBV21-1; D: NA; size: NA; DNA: TGTGCCAGCAGCAAGACTAGCGGGAGGTTTACTAGCACAGATACGCAGTATTTT; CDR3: CASSKTSGRFTSTDTQYF
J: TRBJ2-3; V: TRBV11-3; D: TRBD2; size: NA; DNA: TGTGCCAGCAGCTTAATGGGGGGGAGCACAGATACGCAGTATTTT; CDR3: CASSLMGGSTDTQYF
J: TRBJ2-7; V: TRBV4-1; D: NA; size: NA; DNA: TGCGCCAGCAGCCAAGGGCCGGGAAAGGACTACGAGCAGTACTTC; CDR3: CASSQGPGKDYEQYF
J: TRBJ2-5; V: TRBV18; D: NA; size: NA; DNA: TGTGCCAGCTCACCACAGGGGTCAGTAGAGACCCAGTACTTC; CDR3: CASSPQGSVETQYF
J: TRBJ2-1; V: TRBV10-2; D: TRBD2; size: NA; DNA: TGCGCCAGCAGTGGGCTAGCGGGAGGGCTATACAATGAGCAGTTCTTC; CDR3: CASSGLAGGLYNEQFF